What follows are 8 T cell receptor beta chains derived from one specimen sequenced in a study of cytomegalovirus exposure and HLA in healthy donors. In the PCR, 60 Vbeta and 13 Jbeta primers were used. Only in-frame clones appear in the TCRdb table, and some are missing; sequencing was by immunoSEQ multiplex PCR. The data show around 130,000 clones, around 80% seen once. Sequencing input: PBMCs. These TCRs come from a man aged 25 to 40 in good health and CMV-seronegative.

V is TRBV4-3 and J is TRBJ1-1; TRBD1 agrees at 8 bases. J gave up 4 bases and V 4 bases, and 8 bases lay outside the gene matches. This CDR3 contains 15 residues. The germline V gene encodes CDR1 LGHNA and CDR2 YSLEER. The CDR3 loop is CASSPVAGGGTEAFF. The CDR3 DNA follows: TGCGCCAGCAGCCCTGTAGCAGGGGGCGGCACTGAAGCTTTCTTT.

In nucleotides, the CDR3 is TGCGCCACCACGTCTAAGGGGGCCCCTCTGAACACTGAAGCTTTCTTT. Amino acid sequence: CATTSKGAPLNTEAFF. The chain joins TRBV10-2 to TRBJ1-1, with 7 bases lining up with TRBD1. V lost 10 bases, J lost 0 bases, and 14 bases stayed unmatched. Germline V CDR1 and CDR2: WSHSY, SAAADI. The CDR3 sequence is 16 residues long.

V usage is TRBV19 and J usage is TRBJ1-1; the match to TRBD1 covers 9 bases. Germline CDR1 reads LNHDA; CDR2 reads SQIVND (reference sequence). V lost 11 bases to trimming and J lost 0 bases; unmatched junction nucleotides: 7. CDR3 length: 14 amino acids. The CDR3, as DNA: TGTGCCGTCAGGGGACAGGGTCTGAACACTGAAGCTTTCTTT. Encoded protein: CAVRGQGLNTEAFF.

The chain recombines TRBV27 with TRBJ1-5, with TRBD1 matching over 12 bases. CDR1 and CDR2 from the germline V gene are MNHEY and SMNVEV (reference sequence). With 9 bases clipped from V and 6 bases from J, the junction kept 9 bases outside the gene matches. The CDR3 consists of 15 residues. CDR3 region: CASGEGTGGTQPQHF. The CDR3 DNA reads TGTGCCAGTGGGGAGGGGACAGGGGGCACTCAGCCCCAGCATTTT.

The chain combines TRBV11-2 with TRBJ1-1; TRBD1 agrees at 7 bases. Losses at the gene ends were 6 bases for V and 3 bases for J; bases not matched to a gene: 16. Germline CDR1 and CDR2: SGHAT and FQNNGV. CDR3 length: 17 amino acids. As DNA, the CDR3 is TGTGCCAGCAGTCCTACAGGTGAGGGGGCAAAGGACACTGAAGCTTTCTTT. It encodes CASSPTGEGAKDTEAFF.

The V gene is TRBV4-1, the J gene TRBJ1-1; 9 bases align to TRBD1. Germline V gene lookup returns CDR1 MGHRA and CDR2 YSYEKL. This CDR3 is built from 16 residues. V dropped 4 bases and J dropped 6; count of bases not matched to a gene: 12. CDR3 sequence (DNA): TGCGCCAGCAGCCTAGAACCGGGACAGGGCTCGGCTGAAGCTTTCTTT. Amino acids: CASSLEPGQGSAEAFF.

Written as DNA, the CDR3 is TGTGCCAGCAGTTCCTGGACAGGCGAAGGGGAAGCTTTCTTT. Translation gives CASSSWTGEGEAFF. The chain couples TRBV27 to TRBJ1-1; 7 nucleotides match TRBD1. Germline assignment: CDR1 MNHEY and CDR2 SMNVEV (reference sequence). Trimming took 4 bases from V and 8 from J; bases not matched to a gene: 10. The CDR3 spans 14 residues.

The rearrangement links TRBV5-1 to TRBJ2-7; D possibly corresponds to TRBD1 (6 bases). This CDR3 has 15 residues. The germline V gene encodes CDR1 SGHRS and CDR2 YFSETQ. V lost 4 bases to trimming and J lost 0 bases, with 14 bases between them. CDR3 nucleotide sequence: TGCGCCAGCAGCCCTTATGGGGGCGGCTCCTACGAGCAGTACTTC. It codes for CASSPYGGGSYEQYF.